A selection of T cell receptor beta chains follows, all from one sample in a study of CD8+CD57+ T cells in acquired aplastic anemia. TCRdb re-analysed the reads in MiXCR, keeping a single row per CDR3 protein. The top ten hold 0.7% to 1% of the sample, which has hundreds of thousands of distinct CDR3 sequences, around a third seen once. The sequenced material came from sorted CD4+, CD8+, or CD8+CD57+ T cells (not recorded which) from PBMCs. The source of these receptors is a human donor with aplastic anemia. The CDR3 runs from the conserved cysteine through the conserved F or W. D genes are given only for firm matches. Only some rows state a clone size, as once, few, many or a class for expanded clones.

>NA|NA|TRBJ1-5|TRBV30
TGTGCCTGGAGTTTTGGAGCCGCGGGCAATCAGCCCCAGCATTTT
CAWSFGAAGNQPQHF
>NA|few|TRBJ2-5|TRBV24-1
TGTGCCACCAGTGATTTCGAGTCTCAGGGGGGGACCCAGTACTTC
CATSDFESQGGTQYF
>TRBD1|NA|TRBJ2-3|TRBV4-3
TGCGCCAGCAGCCAAGATCTGACAGGGTTTAGTACAGATACGCAGTATTTT
CASSQDLTGFSTDTQYF
>NA|few|TRBJ1-1|TRBV19
TGTGCCAGTAGTATAGACCACGGACGCCGAGGGACTGAAGCTTTCTTT
CASSIDHGRRGTEAFF
>NA|many|TRBJ2-4|TRBV7-8
TGTGCCAGCAGCCCCGGTGGGGACATTCAGTACTTC
CASSPGGDIQYF
>NA|many|TRBJ1-5|TRBV29-1
TGCAGCGTCGCCAGCGGACGCGATCAGCCCCAGCATTTT
CSVASGRDQPQHF
>TRBD1|few|TRBJ2-3|TRBV3-1
TGTGCCAGCAGTCAAATAGGACAGGGGTGGCCAGATACGCAGTATTTT
CASSQIGQGWPDTQYF
>TRBD1|NA|TRBJ1-2|TRBV25-1
TGTGCCAGCAGTGGGGGACAGGGGCTGAATGGCTACACCTTC
CASSGGQGLNGYTF
>NA|many|TRBJ1-5|TRBV20-1
TGCAGTGCTAGGGACGCCAAACAGGGTTGGCAGCCCCAGCATTTT
CSARDAKQGWQPQHF
>NA|NA|TRBJ2-2|TRBV5-1
TGCGCCAGCAGCTTTACTTGGGGCCACACCGGGGAGCTGTTTTTT
CASSFTWGHTGELFF
>NA|NA|TRBJ1-1|TRBV6-5
TGTGCCAGCAGTTACACCGCTTTAAGCGCAGGGTACACTGAAGCTTTCTTT
CASSYTALSAGYTEAFF
>NA|NA|TRBJ1-3|TRBV6-1
TGTGCCAGCAGCGGCGTGGGCCGGGGTGGAAACACCATATATTTT
CASSGVGRGGNTIYF
>NA|NA|TRBJ1-1|TRBV7-2
TGTGCCAGCAGCTCCAGCGGCAGGGGCTCTGAAGCTTTCTTT
CASSSSGRGSEAFF
>TRBD1|few|TRBJ2-7|TRBV2
TGTGCCAGCAAGGGACAGGCCGACTACGAGCAGTACTTC
CASKGQADYEQYF
>NA|NA|TRBJ1-1|TRBV11-2
TGTGCCAGCAGCTTAGAGGTCAGTTCCAGGACTGAAGCTTTCTTT
CASSLEVSSRTEAFF
>NA|NA|TRBJ1-2|TRBV19
TGTGCCAGTAGTAACCCTTCCCGGGCGGGAAACACCTTC
CASSNPSRAGNTF
>NA|many|TRBJ1-1|TRBV10-3
TGTGCCATCAGTGGTGGGAGGGAAGACACTGAAGCTTTCTTT
CAISGGREDTEAFF
>NA|NA|TRBJ2-1|TRBV9
TGTGCCAGCAGCGTAGTCGCGACTAGTTTAGACAATGAGCAGTTCTTC
CASSVVATSLDNEQFF
>NA|NA|TRBJ1-2|TRBV19
TGTGCCAGCCACTCTTGGAGGGATGCCTATGGCTACACCTTC
CASHSWRDAYGYTF
>NA|NA|TRBJ2-7|TRBV4-2
TGTGCCAGCAGCCAAGGTAGTGCTAGCGAGACCTACGAGCAGTACTTC
CASSQGSASETYEQYF
>NA|NA|TRBJ1-1|TRBV7-9
TGTGCCAGCAGCCCGACTCTTTATGGTGCTGAAGCTTTCTTT
CASSPTLYGAEAFF
>TRBD2|few|TRBJ2-3|TRBV29-1
TGCATAGCGGGACCAGATACGCAGTATTTT
CIAGPDTQYF
>NA|many|TRBJ2-7|TRBV19
TGTGCCAGTAGTGCTCGGGACAAGAGCTCCTACGAGCAGTACTTC
CASSARDKSSYEQYF
>TRBD1|many|TRBJ2-7|TRBV7-2
TGTGCCAGCAGGGGACAGGGGGCCCCCTACGAGCAGTACTTC
CASRGQGAPYEQYF
>NA|NA|TRBJ1-4|TRBV25-1
TGTGCCAGCTCACTTGGATCGCAGGTCGGTGAAAAACTGTTTTTT
CASSLGSQVGEKLFF
>TRBD1|NA|TRBJ2-4|TRBV7-9
TGTGCCAGCAGCTCCGGACAGGGGACCATTCAGTACTTC
CASSSGQGTIQYF
>NA|many|TRBJ1-5|TRBV19
TGTGCCAGTTCAGGGGTTTGGCAGCCCCAGCATTTT
CASSGVWQPQHF
>NA|few|TRBJ1-5|TRBV6-1
TGTGCCAGCGCCCCGGGAGGGGGAGAGGGTCAGCCCCAGCATTTT
CASAPGGGEGQPQHF